The clone carrying this T cell receptor (beta chain) was counted between two and nine times. The antigen is not known. Other nucleotide sequences from this sample produce the same CDR3. Every participating donor gave one draw, a heparinised blood sample averaging approximately 120 mL. Cells sorted by CD45RO/CCR7/CD25/CD127/CD95/CD27 comprised CD4+ naive, central memory, regulatory and stem cell-like memory cells. This sample is part of a study of beta chain features in type 1 diabetes. As for the study in general: Cell yields, gender and age were similar in healthy donors and patients. Study results and limitations: Highly expressing activated T cells could be over-counted with a cDNA template.

Reverse transcribing all isolated RNA meant expressed TCRB transcripts were sequenced. The data were produced by immunoSEQ multiplex PCR, yet TCRdb's version contains in-frame clones alone and is incomplete. The table includes about 900,000 clones, about a sixth detected once. V was shortened by 4 bases and J by 0 bases, with 11 bases between the two germline ends. Germline-derived CDR1 and CDR2 are SGHNT and YYREEE (reference sequence). The CDR3 covers 14 residues. This TCR came from a woman between 18 and 30 years old in good health. This chain joins TRBV5-4 and TRBJ2-7, with D possibly matching TRBD2 (5 bases). The sequenced material came from naive CD4+ T cells from blood. The CDR3: CASSPSGSSYEQYF. CDR3 nucleotide sequence: TGTGCCAGCAGCCCCTCTGGGAGCTCCTACGAGCAGTACTTC.